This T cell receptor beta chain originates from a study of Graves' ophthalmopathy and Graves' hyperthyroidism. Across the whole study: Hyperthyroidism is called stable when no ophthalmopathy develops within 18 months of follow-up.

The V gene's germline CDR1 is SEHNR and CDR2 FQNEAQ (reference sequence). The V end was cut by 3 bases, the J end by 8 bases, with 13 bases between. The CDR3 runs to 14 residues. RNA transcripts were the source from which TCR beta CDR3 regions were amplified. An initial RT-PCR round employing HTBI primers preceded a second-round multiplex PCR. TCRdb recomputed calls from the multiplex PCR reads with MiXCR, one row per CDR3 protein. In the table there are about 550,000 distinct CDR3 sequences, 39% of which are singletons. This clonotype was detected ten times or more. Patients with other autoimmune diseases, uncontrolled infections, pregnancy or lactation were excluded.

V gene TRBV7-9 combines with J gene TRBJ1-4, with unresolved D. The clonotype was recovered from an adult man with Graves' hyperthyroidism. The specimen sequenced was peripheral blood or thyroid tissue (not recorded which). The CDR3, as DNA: TGTGCCAGCAGCTTTATGGGAGGAAAGGAAAAACTGTTTTTT. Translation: CASSFMGGKEKLFF. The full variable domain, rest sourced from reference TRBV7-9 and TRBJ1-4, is DTGVSQNPRHKITKRGQNVTFRCDPISEHNRLYWYRQTLGQGPEFLTYFQNEAQLEKSRLLSDRFSAERPKGSFSTLEIQRTEQGDSAMYLCASSFMGGKEKLFFGSGTQLSVL.